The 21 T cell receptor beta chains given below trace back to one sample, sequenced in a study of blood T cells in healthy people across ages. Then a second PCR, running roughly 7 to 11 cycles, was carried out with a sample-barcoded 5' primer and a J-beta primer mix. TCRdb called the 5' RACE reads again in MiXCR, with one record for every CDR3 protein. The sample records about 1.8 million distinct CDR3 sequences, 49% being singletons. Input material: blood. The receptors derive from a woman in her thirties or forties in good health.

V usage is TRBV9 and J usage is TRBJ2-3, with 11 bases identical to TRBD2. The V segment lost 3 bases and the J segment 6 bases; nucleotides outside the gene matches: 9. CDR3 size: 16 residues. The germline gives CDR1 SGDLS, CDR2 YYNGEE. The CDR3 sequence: CASSGRLAGFSDTQYF. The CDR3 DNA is TGTGCCAGCAGCGGCCGACTAGCGGGGTTCTCGGATACGCAGTATTTT.

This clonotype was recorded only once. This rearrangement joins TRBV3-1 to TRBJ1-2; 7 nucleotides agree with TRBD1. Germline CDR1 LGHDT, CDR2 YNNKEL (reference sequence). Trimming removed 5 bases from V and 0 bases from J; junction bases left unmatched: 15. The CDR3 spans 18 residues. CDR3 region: CASSAIRDSPSTNYGYTF. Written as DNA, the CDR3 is TGTGCCAGCAGCGCGATAAGGGACAGTCCTTCGACTAACTATGGCTACACCTTC.

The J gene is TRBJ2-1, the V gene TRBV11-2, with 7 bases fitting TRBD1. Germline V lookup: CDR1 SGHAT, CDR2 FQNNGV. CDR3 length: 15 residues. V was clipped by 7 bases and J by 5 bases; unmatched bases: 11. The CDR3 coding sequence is TGTGCCAGCACCTCCCAGACAGGGATGGACAATGAGCAGTTCTTC. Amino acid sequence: CASTSQTGMDNEQFF.

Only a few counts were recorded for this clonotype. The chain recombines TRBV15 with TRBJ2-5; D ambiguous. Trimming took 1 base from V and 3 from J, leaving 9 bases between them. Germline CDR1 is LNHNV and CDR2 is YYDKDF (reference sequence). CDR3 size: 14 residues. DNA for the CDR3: TGTGCCACCAGCAGAGGACGCGTCGAAGAGACCCAGTACTTC. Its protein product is CATSRGRVEETQYF.

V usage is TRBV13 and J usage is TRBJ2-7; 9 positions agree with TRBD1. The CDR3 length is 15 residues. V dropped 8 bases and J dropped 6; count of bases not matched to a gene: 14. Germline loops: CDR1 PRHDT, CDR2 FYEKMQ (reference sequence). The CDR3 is CASGYPPDRGVEQYF. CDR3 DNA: TGTGCCAGCGGATACCCACCAGACAGGGGGGTCGAGCAGTACTTC.

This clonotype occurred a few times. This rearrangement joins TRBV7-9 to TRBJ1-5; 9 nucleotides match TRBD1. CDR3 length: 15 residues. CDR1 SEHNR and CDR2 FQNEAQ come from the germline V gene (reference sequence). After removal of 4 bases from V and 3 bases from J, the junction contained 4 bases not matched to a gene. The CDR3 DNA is TGTGCCAGCAGCTATACAGGGGGCAACAATCAGCCCCAGCATTTT. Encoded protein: CASSYTGGNNQPQHF.

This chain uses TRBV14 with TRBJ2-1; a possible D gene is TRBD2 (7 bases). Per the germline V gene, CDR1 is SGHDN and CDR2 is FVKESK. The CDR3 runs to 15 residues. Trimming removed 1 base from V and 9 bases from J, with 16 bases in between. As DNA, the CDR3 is TGTGCCAGCAGCCAAGTGAGGGGGGGGGCTGTTGAGCAGTTCTTC. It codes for CASSQVRGGAVEQFF.

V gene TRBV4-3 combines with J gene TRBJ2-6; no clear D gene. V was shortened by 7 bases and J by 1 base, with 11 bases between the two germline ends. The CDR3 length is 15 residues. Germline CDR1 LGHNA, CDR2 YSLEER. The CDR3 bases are TGCGCCAGCAAGGCTGACGGGTCTGGGGCCAACGTCCTGACTTTC. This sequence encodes CASKADGSGANVLTF.

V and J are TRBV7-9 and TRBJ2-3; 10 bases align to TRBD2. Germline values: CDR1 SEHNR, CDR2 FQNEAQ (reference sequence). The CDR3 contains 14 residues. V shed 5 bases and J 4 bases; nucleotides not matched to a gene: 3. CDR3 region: CASSILAGADTQYF. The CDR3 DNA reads TGTGCCAGCAGCATTCTAGCGGGGGCAGATACGCAGTATTTT. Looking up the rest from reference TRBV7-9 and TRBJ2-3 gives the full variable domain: DTGVSQNPRHKITKRGQNVTFRCDPISEHNRLYWYRQTLGQGPEFLTYFQNEAQLEKSRLLSDRFSAERPKGSFSTLEIQRTEQGDSAMYLCASSILAGADTQYFGPGTRLTVL.

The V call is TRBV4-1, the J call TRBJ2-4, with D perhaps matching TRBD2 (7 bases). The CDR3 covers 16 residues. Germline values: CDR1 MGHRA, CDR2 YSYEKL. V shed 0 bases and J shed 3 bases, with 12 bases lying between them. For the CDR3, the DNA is TGCGCCAGCAGCCAAGAGGGGGGGGCAGTCAAAAACATTCAGTACTTC. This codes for CASSQEGGAVKNIQYF.

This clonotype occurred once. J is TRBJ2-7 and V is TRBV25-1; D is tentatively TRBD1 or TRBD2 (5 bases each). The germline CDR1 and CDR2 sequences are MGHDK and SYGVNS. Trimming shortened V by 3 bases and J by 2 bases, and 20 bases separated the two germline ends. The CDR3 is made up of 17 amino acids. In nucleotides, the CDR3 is TGTGCCAGCAGTGATCCCACCCGGTGGGACGGCACCTACGAGCAGTACTTC. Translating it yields CASSDPTRWDGTYEQYF.

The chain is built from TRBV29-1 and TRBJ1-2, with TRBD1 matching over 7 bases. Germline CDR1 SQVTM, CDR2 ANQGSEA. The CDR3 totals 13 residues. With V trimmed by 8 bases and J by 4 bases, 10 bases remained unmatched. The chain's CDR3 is CSTTRGAGYGYTF. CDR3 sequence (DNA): TGCAGCACCACCAGGGGGGCCGGCTATGGCTACACCTTC. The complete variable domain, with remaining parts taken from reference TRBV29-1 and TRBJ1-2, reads SAVISQKPSRDICQRGTSLTIQCQVDSQVTMMFWYRQQPGQSLTLIATANQGSEATYESGFVIDKFPISRPNLTFSTLTVSNMSPEDSSIYLCSTTRGAGYGYTFGSGTRLTVV.

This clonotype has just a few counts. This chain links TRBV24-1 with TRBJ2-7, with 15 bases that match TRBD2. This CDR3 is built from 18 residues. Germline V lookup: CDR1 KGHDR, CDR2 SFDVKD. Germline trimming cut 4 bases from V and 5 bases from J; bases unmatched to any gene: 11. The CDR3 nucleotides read TGTGCCACCAGTGACCCCGGGACTAGCGGGGGGAGCGTGAACGAGCAGTACTTC. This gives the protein CATSDPGTSGGSVNEQYF.

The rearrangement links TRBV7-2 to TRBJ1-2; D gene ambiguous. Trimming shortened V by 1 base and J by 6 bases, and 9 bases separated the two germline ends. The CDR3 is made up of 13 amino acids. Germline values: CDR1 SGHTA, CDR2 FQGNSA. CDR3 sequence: CASSLVPGNGYTF. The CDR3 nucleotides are TGTGCCAGCAGCTTAGTCCCCGGGAATGGCTACACCTTC. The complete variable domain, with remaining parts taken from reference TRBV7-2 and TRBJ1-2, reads GAGVSQSPSNKVTEKGKDVELRCDPISGHTALYWYRQSLGQGLEFLIYFQGNSAPDKSGLPSDRFSAERTGGSVSTLTIQRTQQEDSAVYLCASSLVPGNGYTFGSGTRLTVV.

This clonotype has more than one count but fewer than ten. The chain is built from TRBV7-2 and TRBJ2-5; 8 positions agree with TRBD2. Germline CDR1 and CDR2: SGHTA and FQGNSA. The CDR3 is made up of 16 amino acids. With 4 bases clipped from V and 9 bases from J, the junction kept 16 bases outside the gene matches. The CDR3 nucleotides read TGTGCCAGCAGCTCACAGGGACTAGGCCTCTCTAGGTCCCAGTACTTC. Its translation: CASSSQGLGLSRSQYF.

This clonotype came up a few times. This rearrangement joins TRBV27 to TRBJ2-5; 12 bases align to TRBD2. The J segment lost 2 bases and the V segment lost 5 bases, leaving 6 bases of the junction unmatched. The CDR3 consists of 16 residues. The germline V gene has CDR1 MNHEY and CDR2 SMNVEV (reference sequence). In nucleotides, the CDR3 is TGTGCCAGCAGTATGCTAGCGGGGGGGCTTCAAGAGACCCAGTACTTC. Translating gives CASSMLAGGLQETQYF.

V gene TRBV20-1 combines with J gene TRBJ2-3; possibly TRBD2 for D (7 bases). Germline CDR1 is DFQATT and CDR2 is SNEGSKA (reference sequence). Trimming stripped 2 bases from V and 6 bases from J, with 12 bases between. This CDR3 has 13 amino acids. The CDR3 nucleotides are TGCAGTGCTAGAAGCTCGGGGGGCGATACGCAGTATTTT. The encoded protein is CSARSSGGDTQYF.

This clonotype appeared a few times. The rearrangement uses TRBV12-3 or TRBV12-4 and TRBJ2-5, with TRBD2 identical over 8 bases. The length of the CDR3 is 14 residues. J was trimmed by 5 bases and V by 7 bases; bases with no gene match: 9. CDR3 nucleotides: TGTGCCAGCACCACCGGGACTAGGGTGGAGACCCAGTACTTC. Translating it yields CASTTGTRVETQYF.

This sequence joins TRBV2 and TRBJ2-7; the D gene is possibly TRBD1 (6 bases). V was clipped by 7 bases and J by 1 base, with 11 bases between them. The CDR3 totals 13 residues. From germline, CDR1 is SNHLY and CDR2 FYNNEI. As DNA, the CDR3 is TGTGCCAGCAAGAGGACAGAGTCCTACGAGCAGTACTTC. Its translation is CASKRTESYEQYF. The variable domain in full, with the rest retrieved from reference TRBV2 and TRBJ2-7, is EPEVTQTPSHQVTQMGQEVILRCVPISNHLYFYWYRQILGQKVEFLVSFYNNEISEKSEIFDDQFSVERPDGSNFTLKIRSTKLEDSAMYFCASKRTESYEQYFGPGTRLTVT.

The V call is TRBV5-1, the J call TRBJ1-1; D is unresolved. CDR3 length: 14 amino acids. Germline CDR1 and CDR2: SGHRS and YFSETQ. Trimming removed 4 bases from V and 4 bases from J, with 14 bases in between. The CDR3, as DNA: TGCGCCAGCAGCCCGCGGTTGGAGGGCACTGAAGCTTTCTTT. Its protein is CASSPRLEGTEAFF. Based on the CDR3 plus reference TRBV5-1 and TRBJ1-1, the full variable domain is KAGVTQTPRYLIKTRGQQVTLSCSPISGHRSVSWYQQTPGQGLQFLFEYFSETQRNKGNFPGRFSGRQFSNSRSEMNVSTLELGDSALYLCASSPRLEGTEAFFGQGTRLTVV.

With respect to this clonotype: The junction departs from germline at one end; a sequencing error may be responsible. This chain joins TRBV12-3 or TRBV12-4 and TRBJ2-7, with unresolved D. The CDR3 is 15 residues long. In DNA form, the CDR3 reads TGTGCCGGCAGTTTTTCCGGGCGGCCATCCTACGAGCAGTACTTC. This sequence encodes CAGSFSGRPSYEQYF.